What follows is one T cell receptor (beta chain) and its context. Its matching antigen is unknown. The data derive from a study of cytomegalovirus exposure and HLA in healthy donors. Whole-study findings and limits: The classifier reportedly diagnosed cytomegalovirus status with high specificity and sensitivity. In an earlier analysis, most TCR beta V segments were productive about 87% or about 30% of the time.

Researchers ran the PCR with 60 Vbeta and 13 Jbeta primers. Here immunoSEQ multiplex PCR was the method, and the copy in TCRdb shows in-frame clones only, minus some. The sample has about 210,000 clones; roughly 90% are singletons. The material sequenced was PBMCs. The clonotype comes from a young woman in good health and CMV-seronegative.

CDR3 DNA sequence: TGTGCCAGTAGTATGTATGGTACATCCTACGAGCAGTACTTC. It specifies CASSMYGTSYEQYF. This sequence joins TRBV19 and TRBJ2-7; D is unresolved. Per germline, CDR1 LNHDA and CDR2 SQIVND (reference sequence). The CDR3 is made up of 14 amino acids. The germline V and J ends were trimmed by 3 bases and 1 base, with 10 bases remaining between them. Looking up the rest from reference TRBV19 and TRBJ2-7 gives the full variable domain: DGGITQSPKYLFRKEGQNVTLSCEQNLNHDAMYWYRQDPGQGLRLIYYSQIVNDFQKGDIAEGYSVSREKKESFPLTVTSAQKNPTAFYLCASSMYGTSYEQYFGPGTRLTVT.